There are a few counts of the clone carrying this TCR beta chain. Antigen specificity is unknown. The PCR was carried out with 60 Vbeta primers and 13 Jbeta primers. Profiling relied on immunoSEQ multiplex PCR, and the TCRdb table lists in-frame clones only, not all of them. The repertoire consists of some 100,000 clones, with around 70% occurring once and the leading ten covering roughly 15%. The record originates from a study of cytomegalovirus exposure and HLA in healthy donors. Findings and caveats of the study: Across HLA loci, a later analysis found differing TCR association rates, with DRB1 most and HLA-C fewest. Whilst most TCR sequences proved rare, a subset of public TCRs occurred across many donors.

The CDR3 runs to 14 residues. Germline V gives CDR1 SGHTA, CDR2 FQGNSA. V dropped 3 bases and J dropped 5 bases, with 10 bases sitting between them. The clonotype was recovered from a woman aged 45 to 65 in good health and CMV-seropositive. Sequencing used PBMCs. V gene TRBV7-2 combines with J gene TRBJ2-2, with D maybe TRBD1 (6 bases). CDR3 region: CASSLSGQTGELFF. DNA for the CDR3: TGTGCCAGCAGCTTGAGTGGACAGACCGGGGAGCTGTTTTTT.